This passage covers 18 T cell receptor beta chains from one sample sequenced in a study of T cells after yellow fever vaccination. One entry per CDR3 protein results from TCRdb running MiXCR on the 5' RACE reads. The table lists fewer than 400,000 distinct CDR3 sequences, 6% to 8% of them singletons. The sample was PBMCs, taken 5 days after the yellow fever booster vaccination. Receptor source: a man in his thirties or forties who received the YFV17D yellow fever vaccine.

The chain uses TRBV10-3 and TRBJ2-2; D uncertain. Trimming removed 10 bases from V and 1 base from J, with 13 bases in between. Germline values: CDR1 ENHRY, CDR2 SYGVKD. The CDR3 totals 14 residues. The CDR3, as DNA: TGTGCCACCTACGACATCCTGAACACCGGGGAGCTGTTTTTT. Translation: CATYDILNTGELFF.

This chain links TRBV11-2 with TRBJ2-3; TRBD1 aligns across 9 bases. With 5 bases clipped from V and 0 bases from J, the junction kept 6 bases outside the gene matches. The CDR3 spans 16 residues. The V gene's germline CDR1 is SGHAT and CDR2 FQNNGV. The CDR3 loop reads CASSTGQGFSTDTQYF. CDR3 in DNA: TGTGCCAGCAGCACGGGACAGGGCTTTAGCACAGATACGCAGTATTTT.

This CDR3 reads CASSGGSGTRPYNEQFF. CDR3 coding DNA: TGTGCCAGCAGTGGAGGATCCGGGACTAGGCCCTACAATGAGCAGTTCTTC. The chain carries TRBV28 and TRBJ2-1; 8 bases map to TRBD2. Germline CDR1 and CDR2: MDHEN and SYDVKM. After removal of 5 bases from V and 2 bases from J, the junction contained 11 bases not matched to a gene. The CDR3 sequence is 17 residues long.

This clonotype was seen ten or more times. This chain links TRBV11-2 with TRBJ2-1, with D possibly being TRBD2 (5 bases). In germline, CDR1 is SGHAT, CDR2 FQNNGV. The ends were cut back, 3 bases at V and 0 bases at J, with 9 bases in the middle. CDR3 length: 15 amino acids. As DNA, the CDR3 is TGTGCCAGCAGCTTCAGGAGGAGCTCCTACAATGAGCAGTTCTTC. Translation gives CASSFRRSSYNEQFF.

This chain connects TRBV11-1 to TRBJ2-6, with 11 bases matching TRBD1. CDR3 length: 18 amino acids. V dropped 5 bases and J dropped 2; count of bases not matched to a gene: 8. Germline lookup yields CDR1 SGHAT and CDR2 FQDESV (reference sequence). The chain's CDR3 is CASSPPRDRGTGANVLTF. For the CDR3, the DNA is TGTGCCAGCAGCCCGCCCCGGGACAGGGGGACTGGGGCCAACGTCCTGACTTTC.

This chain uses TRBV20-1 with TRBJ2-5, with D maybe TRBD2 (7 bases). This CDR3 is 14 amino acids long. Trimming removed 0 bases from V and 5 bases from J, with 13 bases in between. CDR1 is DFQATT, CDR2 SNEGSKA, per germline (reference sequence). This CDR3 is CSARDGGGGETQYF. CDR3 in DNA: TGCAGTGCTAGAGATGGAGGGGGGGGGGAGACCCAGTACTTC.

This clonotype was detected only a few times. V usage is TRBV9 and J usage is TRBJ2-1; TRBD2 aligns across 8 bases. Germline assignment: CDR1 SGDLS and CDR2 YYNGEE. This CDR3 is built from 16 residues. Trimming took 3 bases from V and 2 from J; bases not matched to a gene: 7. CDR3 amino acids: CASSGLAGSAYNEQFF. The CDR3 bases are TGTGCCAGCAGCGGATTAGCGGGGAGCGCCTACAATGAGCAGTTCTTC.

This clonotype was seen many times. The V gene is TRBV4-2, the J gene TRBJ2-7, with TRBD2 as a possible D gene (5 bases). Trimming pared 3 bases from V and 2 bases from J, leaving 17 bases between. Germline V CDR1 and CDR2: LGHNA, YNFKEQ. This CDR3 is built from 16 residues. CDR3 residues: CASSQPAVGDPYEQYF. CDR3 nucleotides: TGTGCCAGCAGCCAGCCAGCGGTGGGAGACCCCTACGAGCAGTACTTC.

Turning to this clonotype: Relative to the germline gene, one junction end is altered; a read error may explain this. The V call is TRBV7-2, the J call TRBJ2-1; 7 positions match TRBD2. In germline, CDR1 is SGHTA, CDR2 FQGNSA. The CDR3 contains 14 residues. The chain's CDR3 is CASSSPGDYNELFF. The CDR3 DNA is TGTGCCAGCAGCTCGCCGGGGGACTACAATGAGCTGTTCTTC.

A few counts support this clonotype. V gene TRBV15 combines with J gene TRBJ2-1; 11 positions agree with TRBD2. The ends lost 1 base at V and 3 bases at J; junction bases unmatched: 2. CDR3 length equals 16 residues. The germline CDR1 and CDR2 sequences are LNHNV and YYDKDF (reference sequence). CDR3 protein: CATSRGGLAVYNEQFF. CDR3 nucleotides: TGTGCCACCAGCAGAGGGGGACTAGCGGTCTACAATGAGCAGTTCTTC. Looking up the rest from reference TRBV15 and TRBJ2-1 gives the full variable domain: DAMVIQNPRYQVTQFGKPVTLSCSQTLNHNVMYWYQQKSSQAPKLLFHYYDKDFNNEADTPDNFQSRRPNTSFCFLDIRSPGLGDTAMYLCATSRGGLAVYNEQFFGPGTRLTVL.

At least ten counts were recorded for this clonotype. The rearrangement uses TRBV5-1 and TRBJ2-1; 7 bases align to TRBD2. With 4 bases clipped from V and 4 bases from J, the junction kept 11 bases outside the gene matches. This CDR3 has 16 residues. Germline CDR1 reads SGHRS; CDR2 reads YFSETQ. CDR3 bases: TGCGCCAGCAGCCATGGGACCAGCGGGGAATACAATGAGCAGTTCTTC. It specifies CASSHGTSGEYNEQFF.

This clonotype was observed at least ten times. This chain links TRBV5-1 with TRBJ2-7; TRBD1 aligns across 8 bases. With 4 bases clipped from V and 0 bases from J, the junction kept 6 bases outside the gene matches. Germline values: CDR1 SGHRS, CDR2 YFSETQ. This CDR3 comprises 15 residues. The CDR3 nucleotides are TGCGCCAGCAGCCGGACAGGGACGAGCTCCTACGAGCAGTACTTC. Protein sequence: CASSRTGTSSYEQYF.

In DNA, the CDR3 is TGTGCCAGCAGCGAGATCTGGGACACTGAAGCTTTCTTT. The encoded protein is CASSEIWDTEAFF. V gene TRBV3-1 combines with J gene TRBJ1-1, with no clear D. The CDR3 covers 13 residues. With 5 bases removed from V and 3 bases from J, the gap between germline ends came to 10 bases. Germline V gene lookup returns CDR1 LGHDT and CDR2 YNNKEL (reference sequence).

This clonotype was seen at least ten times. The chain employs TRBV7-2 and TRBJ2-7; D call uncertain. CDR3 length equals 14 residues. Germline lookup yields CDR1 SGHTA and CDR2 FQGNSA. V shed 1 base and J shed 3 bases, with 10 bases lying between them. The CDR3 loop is CASSLGPTNYEQYF. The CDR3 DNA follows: TGTGCCAGCAGCTTAGGTCCCACCAACTACGAGCAGTACTTC. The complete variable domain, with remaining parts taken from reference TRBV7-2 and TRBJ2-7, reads GAGVSQSPSNKVTEKGKDVELRCDPISGHTALYWYRQSLGQGLEFLIYFQGNSAPDKSGLPSDRFSAERTGGSVSTLTIQRTQQEDSAVYLCASSLGPTNYEQYFGPGTRLTVT.

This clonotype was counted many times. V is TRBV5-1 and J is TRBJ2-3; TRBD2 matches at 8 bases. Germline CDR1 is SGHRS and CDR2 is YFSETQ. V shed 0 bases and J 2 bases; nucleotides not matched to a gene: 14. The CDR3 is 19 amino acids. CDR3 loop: CASSLVATGGNSFTDTQYF. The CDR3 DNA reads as TGCGCCAGCAGCTTGGTTGCGACGGGAGGGAATTCCTTCACAGATACGCAGTATTTT.

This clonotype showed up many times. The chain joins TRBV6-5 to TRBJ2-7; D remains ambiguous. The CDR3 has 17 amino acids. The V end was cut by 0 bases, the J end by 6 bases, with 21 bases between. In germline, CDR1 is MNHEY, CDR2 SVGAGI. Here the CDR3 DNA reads TGTGCCAGCAGTTACTCGTACAGTACTGGCGGTAGAGTCGAGCAGTACTTC. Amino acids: CASSYSYSTGGRVEQYF.

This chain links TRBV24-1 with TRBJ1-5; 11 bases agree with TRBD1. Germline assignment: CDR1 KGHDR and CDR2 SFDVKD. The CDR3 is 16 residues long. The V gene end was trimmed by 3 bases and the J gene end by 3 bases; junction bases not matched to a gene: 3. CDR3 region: CATSDGDRGDNQPQHF. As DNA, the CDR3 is TGTGCCACCAGTGATGGGGACAGGGGGGACAATCAGCCCCAGCATTTT.

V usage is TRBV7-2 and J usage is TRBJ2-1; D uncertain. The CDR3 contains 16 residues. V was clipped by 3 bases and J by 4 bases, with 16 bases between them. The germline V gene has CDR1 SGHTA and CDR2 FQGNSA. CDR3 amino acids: CASSLSNPLSYNEQFF. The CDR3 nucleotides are TGTGCCAGCAGCTTGTCAAACCCCCTATCTTACAATGAGCAGTTCTTC.